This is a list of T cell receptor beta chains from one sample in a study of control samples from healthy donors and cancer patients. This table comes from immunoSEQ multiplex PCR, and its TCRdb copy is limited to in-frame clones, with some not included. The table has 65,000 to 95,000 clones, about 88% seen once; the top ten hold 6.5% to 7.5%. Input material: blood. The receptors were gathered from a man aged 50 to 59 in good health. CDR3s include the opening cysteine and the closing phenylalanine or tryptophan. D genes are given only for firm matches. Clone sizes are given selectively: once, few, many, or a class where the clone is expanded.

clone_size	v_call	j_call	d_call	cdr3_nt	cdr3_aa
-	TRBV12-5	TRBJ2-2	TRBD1	TGTGCTAGTGGTCCCCGACAGGGGCCGAACACCGGGGAGCTGTTTTTT	CASGPRQGPNTGELFF
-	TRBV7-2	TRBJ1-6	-	TGTGCCAGCAGCTTAAACCGAGGTTCACCCCTCCACTTT	CASSLNRGSPLHF
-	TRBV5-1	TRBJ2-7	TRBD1	TGCGCCAGCAGCTTGGAAGGGGGCCTTACCTACGAGCAGTACTTC	CASSLEGGLTYEQYF
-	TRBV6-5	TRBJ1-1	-	TGTGCCAGCAGTTACTCGGTAGGGAGACCTTTCTTT	CASSYSVGRPFF
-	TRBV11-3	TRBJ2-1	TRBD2	TGTGCCAGCAGCCGCGGACTAGCGGGGCTTAGCTCCTACAATGAGCAGTTCTTC	CASSRGLAGLSSYNEQFF
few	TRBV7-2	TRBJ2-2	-	TGTGCCAGCAGCCGCAGGCCTGTTGCAAGTTACGGGGAGCTGTTTTTT	CASSRRPVASYGELFF
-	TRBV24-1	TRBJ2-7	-	TGTGCCACCAGTGACCACCTTAGCTACGAGCAGTACTTC	CATSDHLSYEQYF
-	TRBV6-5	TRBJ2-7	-	TGTGCCAGCGAAGAAAACGGACTACGGCAACAGTACTTC	CASEENGLRQQYF
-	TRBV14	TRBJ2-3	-	TGTGCCAGCAGCCAAGCCGGGTCGGCGACGCAGTATTTT	CASSQAGSATQYF
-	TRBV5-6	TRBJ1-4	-	TGTGCCAGCAGCCCGGTAAGGGGTCCGAATGAAAAACTGTTTTTT	CASSPVRGPNEKLFF
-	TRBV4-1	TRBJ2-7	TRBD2	TGCGCCAGCAGCCAGGGACTAGCAGGAGAGCAGTACTTC	CASSQGLAGEQYF
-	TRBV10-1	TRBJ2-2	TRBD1	TGCGCCAGACAGGGGCGGAACACCGGGGAGCTGTTTTTT	CARQGRNTGELFF
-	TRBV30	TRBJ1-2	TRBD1	TGTGCCTGGAGTTTAAATCAGGGGGCGAGGTATGGCTACACCTTC	CAWSLNQGARYGYTF
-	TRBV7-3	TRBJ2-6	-	TGTGCCAGCAGCAAACAGGGTACGGGGGCCAACGTCCTGACTTTC	CASSKQGTGANVLTF
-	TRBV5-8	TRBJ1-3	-	TGTGCCAGTACCGGGACGGATGGAAACACCATATATTTT	CASTGTDGNTIYF
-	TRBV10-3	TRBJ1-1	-	TGTGCCATCAGTGAAGACAGAGGGGGGACTGAAGCTTTCTTT	CAISEDRGGTEAFF
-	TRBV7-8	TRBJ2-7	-	TGTGCCAGCAGCTCAGATTACGAGCAGTACTTC	CASSSDYEQYF